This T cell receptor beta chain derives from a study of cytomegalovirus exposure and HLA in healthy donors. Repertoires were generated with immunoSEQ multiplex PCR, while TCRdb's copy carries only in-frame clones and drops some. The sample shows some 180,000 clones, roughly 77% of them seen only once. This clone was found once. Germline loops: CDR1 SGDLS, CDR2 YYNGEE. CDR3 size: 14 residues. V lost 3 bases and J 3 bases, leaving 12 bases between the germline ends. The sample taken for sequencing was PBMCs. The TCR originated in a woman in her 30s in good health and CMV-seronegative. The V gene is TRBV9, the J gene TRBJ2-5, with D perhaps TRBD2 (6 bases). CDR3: CASSARLDEETQYF. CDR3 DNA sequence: TGTGCCAGCAGCGCCCGACTAGATGAAGAGACCCAGTACTTC.